The T cell receptor beta chain described here comes from a study of blood T cell repertoires in COVID-19. The wider study: PBMCs, B-cell-depleted T cells, or T cells were the source of the cDNA or gDNA that made up the material.

During active infection, Seattle patients enrolled and were then monitored through disease. The CDR3 runs to 15 residues. From germline, CDR1 is SEHNR and CDR2 FQNEAQ (reference sequence). Original handling: Amplification with reference gene primers provided the estimates of nucleated cell counts. The method was immunoSEQ multiplex PCR; TCRdb's version includes in-frame clones alone and lacks a portion of them. V, J and clone size were drawn from that table, and D and trimming were deduced from the DNA. The repertoire holds approximately 290,000 clones, with approximately 85% as singletons. The receptor was derived from a human donor with COVID-19, enrolled during active disease. The donor label of this sample is uncertain. The sample taken for sequencing was peripheral blood. The chain couples TRBV7-9 to TRBJ1-4; 10 nucleotides line up with TRBD1. CDR3 amino acids: CAAGTGVVPNEKLFF. The CDR3, as DNA: TGTGCTGCCGGGACAGGGGTAGTGCCTAATGAAAAACTGTTTTTT.